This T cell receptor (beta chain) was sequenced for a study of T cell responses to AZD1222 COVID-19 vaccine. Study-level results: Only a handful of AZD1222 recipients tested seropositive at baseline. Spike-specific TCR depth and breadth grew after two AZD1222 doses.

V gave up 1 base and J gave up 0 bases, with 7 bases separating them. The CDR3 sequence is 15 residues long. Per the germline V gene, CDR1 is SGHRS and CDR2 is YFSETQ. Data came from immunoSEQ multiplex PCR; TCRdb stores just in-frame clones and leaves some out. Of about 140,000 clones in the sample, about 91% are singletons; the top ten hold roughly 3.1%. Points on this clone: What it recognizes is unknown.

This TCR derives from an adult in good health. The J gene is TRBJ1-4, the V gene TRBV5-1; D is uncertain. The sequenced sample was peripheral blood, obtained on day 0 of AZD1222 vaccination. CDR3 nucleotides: TGCGCCAGCAGCTTGAGTCTGACAACTAATGAAAAACTGTTTTTT. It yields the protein CASSLSLTTNEKLFF.